The clone carrying this T cell receptor (beta chain) was picked up a small number of times. No antigen is known for it. The junction had 6 bases not matched to a gene; V was cut back by 5 bases and J by 5 bases. Germline CDR1 is LNHNV and CDR2 is YYDKDF (reference sequence). The CDR3 covers 15 residues. The sample originates from a study of cytomegalovirus exposure and HLA in healthy donors. Study results and caveats: TRBV6-2, TRBV6-3 and some other V segments were unresolvable in 87-base-pair reads. A further, later analysis showed that HLA-associated TCR beta chains (compared with equally common others) were more clonally expanded. Earlier analysis yielded a pattern in which most TCR beta V segments were productive about 87% or about 30% of the time.

Use of 60 Vbeta and 13 Jbeta primers characterized the PCR. Assay: immunoSEQ multiplex PCR; the TCRdb copy retains only in-frame clones and omits some. The sample consists of 95,000 to 150,000 clones, around three quarters of them appearing once. The source is a young woman in good health and CMV-seropositive. The sample was PBMCs. The rearrangement joins TRBV15 to TRBJ1-6; 7 bases are a match to TRBD1. The CDR3 DNA follows: TGTGCCACCAGCTCAGGACAGGCGGATAATTCACCCCTCCACTTT. This encodes CATSSGQADNSPLHF.